The 30 T cell receptor beta chains in this list originate from one sample, sequenced in a study of PD-L1 blockade in urothelial cancer. Time point denoted: pretreatment peripheral blood. Generated by immunoSEQ multiplex PCR, the TCRdb table keeps only in-frame clones and is missing some. The sample yields some 50,000 clones, about 83% seen once. The source material was PBMCs, sampled around atezolizumab (anti-PD-L1) treatment. Receptors originate from a woman in her sixties with urothelial cancer.

The chain employs TRBV5-1 and TRBJ1-4; D gene uncertain. V lost 1 base to trimming and J lost 16 bases, with 11 bases between them. The CDR3 extends over 11 amino acids. Germline V gene data show CDR1 as SGHRS and CDR2 as YFSETQ. The CDR3 DNA follows: TGCGCCAGCAGCTTGTTAATAATCGGGTTTTTT. Translation: CASSLLIIGFF. Combining the CDR3 with reference TRBV5-1 and TRBJ1-4 gives the whole variable domain KAGVTQTPRYLIKTRGQQVTLSCSPISGHRSVSWYQQTPGQGLQFLFEYFSETQRNKGNFPGRFSGRQFSNSRSEMNVSTLELGDSALYLCASSLLIIGFFGSGTQLSVL.

V gene TRBV10-3 combines with J gene TRBJ1-5, with D unresolved. Trimming stripped 8 bases from V and 4 bases from J, with 12 bases between. The germline CDR1 and CDR2 sequences are ENHRY and SYGVKD. The CDR3 extends over 13 amino acids. The CDR3 DNA sequence: TGTGCCATCGCCGAGCGGGCTAATCAGCCCCAGCATTTT. Translating gives CAIAERANQPQHF.

This chain uses TRBV19 with TRBJ2-7, with 9 bases fitting TRBD1. Per germline, CDR1 LNHDA and CDR2 SQIVND (reference sequence). J lost 1 base, V lost 5 bases, and 15 bases had no gene match. The CDR3 runs to 18 residues. The CDR3 DNA reads as TGTGCCAGTAGTCCCCGCTCGCACAGGGGGCGCGTGTCCTACGAGCAGTACTTC. Translation: CASSPRSHRGRVSYEQYF.

The chain carries TRBV18 and TRBJ2-1; 9 bases fit TRBD2. The junction had 2 bases not matched to a gene; V was cut back by 0 bases and J by 5 bases. There are 15 residues in the CDR3. Germline CDR1 is KGHSH and CDR2 is LQKENI. The CDR3 bases are TGTGCCAGCTCACCACCTAGCGGGGGAGACAATGAGCAGTTCTTC. As protein: CASSPPSGGDNEQFF.

The V gene is TRBV2, the J gene TRBJ2-4; TRBD2 matches at 11 bases. V trimming: 2 bases; J trimming: 6 bases; junction bases outside the gene matches: 0. This CDR3 comprises 14 residues. CDR1 is SNHLY and CDR2 is FYNNEI in the germline V gene. The CDR3 DNA sequence: TGTGCCAGCAGTGAACTAGCGGGGGGAAACATTCAGTACTTC. Translating it yields CASSELAGGNIQYF.

The V gene is TRBV29-1, the J gene TRBJ1-2; 10 nucleotides agree with TRBD1. In germline, CDR1 is SQVTM, CDR2 ANQGSEA. Trimming took 0 bases from V and 6 from J; bases not matched to a gene: 7. The length of the CDR3 is 15 residues. The CDR3 DNA reads TGCAGCGTTGAAGATCCCTTAGACAGGGGGCATGGCTACACCTTC. This sequence encodes CSVEDPLDRGHGYTF.

This clone was recorded only once. The V and J genes are TRBV2 and TRBJ2-7; 10 bases fit TRBD2. Germline V CDR1 and CDR2: SNHLY, FYNNEI. The CDR3 has 15 residues. V shed 4 bases, J shed 5 bases, and the junction held 8 bases outside the gene matches. The CDR3 DNA follows: TGTGCCAGCAGTGCCCTAATAGCGGGAGGAGACGAGCAGTACTTC. It is translated as CASSALIAGGDEQYF.

The chain combines TRBV7-9 with TRBJ2-1; no clear D. The germline CDR1 and CDR2 sequences are SEHNR and FQNEAQ (reference sequence). Trimming left V 5 bases short and J 7 bases short, with 12 bases between. CDR3 length: 13 amino acids. This chain's CDR3 is CASSSPLVNEQFF. The CDR3 DNA is TGTGCCAGCAGCAGTCCGTTAGTGAATGAGCAGTTCTTC.

The chain employs TRBV5-4 and TRBJ2-3; 10 nucleotides agree with TRBD1. This CDR3 is built from 14 residues. Germline CDR1 is SGHNT and CDR2 is YYREEE (reference sequence). The V and J ends lost 3 bases and 7 bases, in that order; junction bases with no gene match: 5. The CDR3 protein is CASSWDRGTNTQYF. In DNA, the CDR3 is TGTGCCAGCAGCTGGGACAGGGGTACGAATACGCAGTATTTT.

The chain couples TRBV6-6 to TRBJ1-1, with no clear D. V gave up 4 bases and J gave up 11 bases, with 17 bases separating them. CDR1 and CDR2 from the germline V gene are MNHNY and SVGAGI (reference sequence). The CDR3 is made up of 13 amino acids. CDR3 amino acids: CASSFERVLRAFF. CDR3 DNA: TGTGCCAGCAGTTTCGAACGGGTCCTTAGGGCTTTCTTT.

The chain employs TRBV4-3 and TRBJ2-1, with 15 bases identical to TRBD2. Germline V gene data show CDR1 as LGHNA and CDR2 as YSLEER. This CDR3 comprises 17 residues. V was clipped by 2 bases and J by 7 bases; unmatched bases: 6. CDR3 protein: CASSQQGLAGGQNEQFF. The DNA for the CDR3 is TGCGCCAGCAGCCAACAGGGACTAGCGGGGGGCCAAAATGAGCAGTTCTTC.

The genes are TRBV27 and TRBJ2-1; 7 nucleotides agree with TRBD1. Germline V gene lookup returns CDR1 MNHEY and CDR2 SMNVEV (reference sequence). The CDR3 is made up of 17 amino acids. The junction had 8 bases not matched to a gene; V was cut back by 3 bases and J by 0 bases. Here the CDR3 DNA reads TGTGCCAGCAGTTTCGATATGACAGGGTACTCCTACAATGAGCAGTTCTTC. Translation: CASSFDMTGYSYNEQFF.

The gene calls are TRBV9 and TRBJ2-3; weak D call: TRBD1 (6 bases). There are 14 residues in the CDR3. Trimming cost V 3 bases and J 2 bases, with 10 bases left between them. CDR1 and CDR2 (germline): SGDLS, YYNGEE. CDR3: CASSGRDTTDTQYF. CDR3 DNA: TGTGCCAGCAGCGGTCGGGACACCACAGATACGCAGTATTTT.

This clone has a single count. V is TRBV9 and J is TRBJ1-2; a weak D match, TRBD1 (5 bases). This CDR3 has 16 residues. Trimming removed 0 bases at V and 8 bases at J, with 20 bases between. CDR1 is SGDLS, CDR2 YYNGEE, per germline. The CDR3 DNA follows: TGTGCCAGCAGCGTAGGCGGGGGGGGAACAGTACAAGGCTACACCTTC. Its protein product is CASSVGGGGTVQGYTF.

The genes are TRBV18 and TRBJ2-7; 9 nucleotides agree with TRBD1. J was trimmed by 5 bases and V by 5 bases; bases with no gene match: 7. From germline, CDR1 is KGHSH and CDR2 LQKENI. The CDR3 length is 14 residues. This chain's CDR3 is CASSVTGGRDEQYF. Written as DNA, the CDR3 is TGTGCCAGCTCAGTAACAGGGGGCCGGGACGAGCAGTACTTC.

The V and J genes are TRBV28 and TRBJ2-7; D unclear. Trimming cost V 5 bases and J 3 bases, with 17 bases left between them. Germline V lookup: CDR1 MDHEN, CDR2 SYDVKM. The CDR3 spans 15 residues. CDR3 residues: CASSPMAGAFYEQYF. In DNA, the CDR3 is TGTGCCAGCAGTCCGATGGCAGGCGCCTTCTACGAGCAGTACTTC.

The chain links TRBV18 to TRBJ2-3; 9 positions agree with TRBD1. The V gene end was trimmed by 1 base and the J gene end by 5 bases; junction bases not matched to a gene: 4. Per the germline V gene, CDR1 is KGHSH and CDR2 is LQKENI. This CDR3 region has 15 residues. The CDR3 DNA reads TGTGCCAGCTCACCACGGGCGGGACAGGGAGATACGCAGTATTTT. This translates into CASSPRAGQGDTQYF.

This rearrangement joins TRBV7-9 to TRBJ2-5, with D possibly matching TRBD1 (5 bases). With 1 base removed from V and 2 bases from J, the gap between germline ends came to 8 bases. The CDR3 spans 14 residues. CDR1 and CDR2 from the germline V gene are SEHNR and FQNEAQ (reference sequence). Written as DNA, the CDR3 is TGTGCCAGCAGCTTAGGAAGGGGACAAGAGACCCAGTACTTC. Translated: CASSLGRGQETQYF.

This rearrangement joins TRBV27 to TRBJ2-5, with TRBD1 matching 8 bases. The CDR3 has 14 amino acids. The germline gives CDR1 MNHEY, CDR2 SMNVEV (reference sequence). Germline trimming cut 5 bases from V and 2 bases from J; bases unmatched to any gene: 4. CDR3 sequence: CASSPRDRQETQYF. The CDR3 region has the DNA TGTGCCAGCAGTCCCCGGGACAGGCAAGAGACCCAGTACTTC.

The chain uses TRBV29-1 and TRBJ2-1; no reliable D call. V lost 4 bases and J lost 0, with 10 bases in between. Germline-derived CDR1 and CDR2 are SQVTM and ANQGSEA. The CDR3 runs to 14 residues. The CDR3 is CSVVGLASYNEQFF. The CDR3 coding sequence is TGCAGCGTTGTAGGTTTAGCCTCCTACAATGAGCAGTTCTTC.

This clone was seen only a few times. The V call is TRBV10-3, the J call TRBJ1-1; D may be TRBD1 (5 bases). Trimming shortened V by 5 bases and J by 1 base, and 5 bases separated the two germline ends. The CDR3 consists of 12 residues. Germline loops: CDR1 ENHRY, CDR2 SYGVKD. The CDR3 loop is CAISTGNTEAFF. The CDR3 coding sequence is TGTGCCATCAGTACAGGGAACACTGAAGCTTTCTTT.

V gene TRBV10-1 combines with J gene TRBJ1-1; D is perhaps TRBD1 (5 bases). Germline CDR1 and CDR2: WNHNN and SYGVQD (reference sequence). The germline V and J ends were trimmed by 0 bases and 4 bases, with 6 bases remaining between them. There are 13 residues in the CDR3. The CDR3 sequence is CASSESGATEAFF. Here the CDR3 DNA reads TGCGCCAGCAGTGAGTCAGGGGCCACTGAAGCTTTCTTT.

On this clone itself: This same CDR3 is encoded by further DNA sequences in the sample. CDR3 coding DNA: TGTGCCACCAGCAGGGACAGAGGCTACGAGCAGTACTTC. Amino acids: CATSRDRGYEQYF. The chain carries TRBV15 and TRBJ2-7, with D possibly matching TRBD1 (6 bases). Germline CDR1 reads LNHNV; CDR2 reads YYDKDF (reference sequence). The V and J ends lost 3 bases and 3 bases respectively, with 9 bases between them. The length of the CDR3 is 13 residues.

J is TRBJ2-1 and V is TRBV11-3; 14 nucleotides match TRBD2. Trimming at V came to 0 bases and at J to 6 bases, leaving 10 bases not matched to a gene. The germline V gene has CDR1 SGHNT and CDR2 YENEEA. CDR3 length: 19 amino acids. CDR3 DNA sequence: TGTGCCAGCAGCTTAGAAACTCGGACTAGCGGGGGGAAGTCCAATGAGCAGTTCTTC. Its protein is CASSLETRTSGGKSNEQFF.

The V and J genes are TRBV6-6 and TRBJ1-2; tentatively, D is TRBD1 (6 bases). Trimming removed 6 bases from V and 1 base from J, with 15 bases in between. CDR1 is MNHNY and CDR2 is SVGAGI in the germline V gene (reference sequence). The CDR3 runs 15 residues. The CDR3 here is CASSHLQGYNYGYTF. CDR3 bases: TGTGCCAGCAGCCACCTACAGGGTTATAACTATGGCTACACCTTC.

The V and J genes are TRBV28 and TRBJ2-1; 7 bases agree with TRBD2. Trimming at V came to 5 bases and at J to 2 bases, leaving 12 bases not matched to a gene. The germline CDR1 and CDR2 sequences are MDHEN and SYDVKM. This CDR3 comprises 17 residues. CDR3 sequence: CASSRRVLADTYNEQFF. The CDR3, as DNA: TGTGCCAGCAGTCGGCGGGTGCTAGCGGACACCTACAATGAGCAGTTCTTC.

The rearrangement joins TRBV27 to TRBJ1-2; tentatively, D is TRBD1 (6 bases). The CDR3 totals 15 residues. V lost 5 bases and J lost 4, with 17 bases in between. From germline, CDR1 is MNHEY and CDR2 SMNVEV (reference sequence). The CDR3 coding sequence is TGTGCCAGCAGTCTCCAGGCAGGGGCTGGCTATGGCTACACCTTC. Residues: CASSLQAGAGYGYTF.

This rearrangement joins TRBV28 to TRBJ2-2; TRBD1 agrees at 8 bases. The CDR3 covers 16 residues. The V gene end was trimmed by 9 bases and the J gene end by 3 bases; junction bases not matched to a gene: 12. Germline loops: CDR1 MDHEN, CDR2 SYDVKM. Written as DNA, the CDR3 is TGTGCCAGTTATACTTCGGGACAGGTAGACACCGGGGAGCTGTTTTTT. It yields the protein CASYTSGQVDTGELFF.

The J gene is TRBJ1-2, the V gene TRBV28; TRBD1 matches at 9 bases. The germline CDR1 and CDR2 sequences are MDHEN and SYDVKM. The CDR3 is made up of 18 amino acids. Germline trimming cut 4 bases from V and 4 bases from J; bases unmatched to any gene: 16. The CDR3 loop reads CASSSQIPSQGAAYGYTF. CDR3 bases: TGTGCCAGCAGTTCCCAAATCCCTTCACAGGGGGCCGCCTATGGCTACACCTTC.

The chain joins TRBV5-1 to TRBJ1-1; D is undetermined. Trimming pared 4 bases from V and 3 bases from J, leaving 10 bases between. Germline CDR1 is SGHRS and CDR2 is YFSETQ. The length of the CDR3 is 13 residues. In DNA, the CDR3 is TGCGCCAGCAGCGAGTTGGAGGACACTGAAGCTTTCTTT. It codes for CASSELEDTEAFF.